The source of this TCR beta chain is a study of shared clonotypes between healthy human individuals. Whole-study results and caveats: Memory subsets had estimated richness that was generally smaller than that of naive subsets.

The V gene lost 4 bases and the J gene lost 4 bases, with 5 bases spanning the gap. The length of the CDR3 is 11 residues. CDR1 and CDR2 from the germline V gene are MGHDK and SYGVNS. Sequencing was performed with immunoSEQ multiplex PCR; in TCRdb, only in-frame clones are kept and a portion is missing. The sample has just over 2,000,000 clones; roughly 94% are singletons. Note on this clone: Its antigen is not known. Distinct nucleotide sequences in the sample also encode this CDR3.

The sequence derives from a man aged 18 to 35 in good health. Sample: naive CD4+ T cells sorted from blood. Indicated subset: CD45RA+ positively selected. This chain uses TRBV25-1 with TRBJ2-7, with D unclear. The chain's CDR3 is CASSAGYEQYF. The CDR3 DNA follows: TGTGCCAGCAGTGCTGGGTACGAGCAGTACTTC.